This record looks at one TCR beta chain sequence and its context. The sample originates from a study of OX40 agonist ivuxolimab in advanced cancers. Profiled with immunoSEQ multiplex PCR; TCRdb holds only in-frame clones, not every one. The table includes tens of thousands of clones, roughly nine tenths detected once. This CDR3 comprises 13 residues. With 2 bases clipped from V and 8 bases from J, the junction kept 8 bases outside the gene matches. Germline assignment: CDR1 GTSNPN and CDR2 SVGIG (reference sequence). This sequence joins TRBV30 and TRBJ1-2; TRBD1 matches 7 bases. Here the sequenced sample was CD4+ or CD8+ T cells sorted from blood, taken in a trial of the OX40 agonist ivuxolimab. The receptor was derived from an adult with an advanced solid tumor such as melanoma, head and neck, liver or kidney cancer. CDR3 sequence (DNA): TGTGCCTGGAGTTGGACAGGAGCCCCCGGCTACACCTTC. Its protein is CAWSWTGAPGYTF.